What follows are 24 T cell receptor beta chains derived from one specimen sequenced in a study of shared clonotypes between healthy human individuals. Using immunoSEQ multiplex PCR, the repertoire was profiled, and TCRdb retains in-frame clones only, with some absent. The sample includes roughly 2.6 million clones, around 90% of them seen just once. Material for sequencing was naive CD4+ T cells sorted from blood. The subset was: CD45RA+ positively selected. The receptors shown here come from a man younger than 30 in good health.

The chain links TRBV5-1 to TRBJ2-5; tentative D call: TRBD2 (6 bases). CDR1 and CDR2 (germline): SGHRS, YFSETQ. Trimming removed 5 bases at V and 2 bases at J, with 19 bases between. The CDR3 sequence is 16 residues long. The CDR3 reads CASSLQPGLVQETQYF. The CDR3 nucleotides read TGCGCCAGCAGTTTGCAGCCGGGACTCGTTCAAGAGACCCAGTACTTC.

The rearrangement uses TRBV6-6 and TRBJ2-7; 8 nucleotides line up with TRBD1. This CDR3 has 16 residues. Germline CDR1 reads MNHNY; CDR2 reads SVGAGI (reference sequence). V was clipped by 0 bases and J by 0 bases; unmatched bases: 4. This CDR3 is CASSYSQDRVSYEQYF. CDR3 nucleotides: TGTGCCAGCAGTTACTCACAGGACAGGGTCTCCTACGAGCAGTACTTC.

The chain recombines TRBV6-5 with TRBJ2-3; D is perhaps TRBD2 (6 bases). CDR3 length: 12 residues. CDR1 and CDR2 from the germline V gene are MNHEY and SVGAGI. The V end was cut by 7 bases, the J end by 3 bases, with 8 bases between. CDR3 region: CASKTSTDTQYF. CDR3 DNA sequence: TGTGCCAGCAAGACTAGTACAGATACGCAGTATTTT.

This clone was seen a single time. The V call is TRBV7-9, the J call TRBJ1-3; no clear D. Trimming took off 5 bases at V and 0 bases at J, with 17 bases between the two ends. CDR1 is SEHNR and CDR2 is FQNEAQ in the germline V gene (reference sequence). This CDR3 comprises 17 residues. The CDR3 spells CASSDYSSLFSGNTIYF. The CDR3 coding sequence is TGTGCCAGCAGCGATTACAGCTCCCTCTTCTCTGGAAACACCATATATTTT.

The rearrangement uses TRBV5-1 and TRBJ2-3, with D perhaps matching TRBD2 (6 bases). Germline loops: CDR1 SGHRS, CDR2 YFSETQ. The V and J ends lost 3 bases and 3 bases respectively, with 14 bases between them. CDR3 size: 15 residues. CDR3 sequence (DNA): TGCGCCAGCAGCTGGGGCGGGGTGGGAACAGATACGCAGTATTTT. It is translated as CASSWGGVGTDTQYF.

There are a few counts of this clone. The J gene is TRBJ1-3, the V gene TRBV5-1; D is ambiguous. The CDR3 is 13 residues long. The V end lost 0 bases, the J end lost 4 bases, and 5 bases lay between the germline ends. Looked up from germline, CDR1 is SGHRS and CDR2 is YFSETQ. The CDR3 loop is CASSLAQGNTIYF. DNA of the CDR3: TGCGCCAGCAGCTTGGCTCAGGGAAACACCATATATTTT.

The rearrangement uses TRBV28 and TRBJ1-5, with D maybe TRBD1 (6 bases). CDR1 and CDR2 from the germline V gene are MDHEN and SYDVKM. CDR3 length: 14 amino acids. The V end lost 2 bases, the J end lost 7 bases, and 12 bases lay between the germline ends. The CDR3 is CASSLLNREQPQHF. DNA for the CDR3: TGTGCCAGCAGTTTACTCAACAGGGAACAGCCCCAGCATTTT.

This rearrangement joins TRBV19 to TRBJ2-7; D unresolved. Looked up from germline, CDR1 is LNHDA and CDR2 is SQIVND (reference sequence). V lost 8 bases to trimming and J lost 0 bases, with 11 bases between them. CDR3 length equals 13 residues. The CDR3 sequence is CASQDGYSYEQYF. CDR3 coding DNA: TGTGCCAGTCAGGACGGATACTCCTACGAGCAGTACTTC. The variable domain in full, completed from reference TRBV19 and TRBJ2-7, reads DGGITQSPKYLFRKEGQNVTLSCEQNLNHDAMYWYRQDPGQGLRLIYYSQIVNDFQKGDIAEGYSVSREKKESFPLTVTSAQKNPTAFYLCASQDGYSYEQYFGPGTRLTVT.

V is TRBV4-1 and J is TRBJ1-1; TRBD1 aligns across 7 bases. This CDR3 has 14 residues. Trimming at V came to 7 bases and at J to 0 bases, leaving 5 bases not matched to a gene. Germline loops: CDR1 MGHRA, CDR2 YSYEKL. Here the CDR3 DNA reads TGCGCCAGCACCCCCGGGACAGTGAACACTGAAGCTTTCTTT. This codes for CASTPGTVNTEAFF.

The genes are TRBV2 and TRBJ1-5; D might be TRBD1 (6 bases). The CDR3 is 13 amino acids. Germline lookup yields CDR1 SNHLY and CDR2 FYNNEI. Trimming took off 0 bases at V and 15 bases at J, with 15 bases between the two ends. The CDR3 DNA is TGTGCCAGCAGTGAAGCATATTCGGGACATCGGCATTTT. It is translated as CASSEAYSGHRHF.

The CDR3 is CASRSGLSGENEQYF. In DNA, the CDR3 is TGTGCCAGCAGGTCCGGGTTATCGGGAGAAAACGAGCAGTACTTC. The rearrangement joins TRBV5-4 to TRBJ2-7; D perhaps matches TRBD2 (6 bases). V was pared by 5 bases and J by 5 bases, with 20 bases between. The CDR3 has 15 amino acids. Germline V lookup: CDR1 SGHNT, CDR2 YYREEE (reference sequence).

The CDR3 loop reads CASRRSSGSWTDTQYF. The CDR3 nucleotides read TGTGCCAGCAGACGCTCTAGCGGGAGTTGGACAGATACGCAGTATTTT. The chain employs TRBV5-4 and TRBJ2-3; 10 bases match TRBD2. Per germline, CDR1 SGHNT and CDR2 YYREEE (reference sequence). This CDR3 is built from 16 residues. The J segment lost 3 bases and the V segment lost 5 bases, leaving 9 bases of the junction unmatched.

The genes are TRBV6-6 and TRBJ1-1; D is ambiguous. Germline CDR1 and CDR2: MNHNY and SVGAGI (reference sequence). The CDR3 consists of 13 residues. The V and J ends lost 5 bases and 0 bases respectively, with 7 bases between them. In DNA, the CDR3 is TGTGCCAGCAGTGCCTCTATGAACACTGAAGCTTTCTTT. The encoded protein is CASSASMNTEAFF.

Only a few counts were recorded for this clone. The chain carries TRBV7-8 and TRBJ2-5; D is perhaps TRBD1 or TRBD2 (5 bases each). This CDR3 comprises 12 residues. V was clipped by 4 bases and J by 2 bases, with 5 bases between them. CDR1 SGHVS and CDR2 FQNEAQ come from the germline V gene. CDR3 nucleotide sequence: TGTGCCAGCAGCTGGGGGCAAGAGACCCAGTACTTC. Residues: CASSWGQETQYF.

In nucleotides, the CDR3 is TGTGCCAGCAGCTTATTTAGCAGCTCTGGAAACACCATATATTTT. This sequence encodes CASSLFSSSGNTIYF. The gene calls are TRBV7-9 and TRBJ1-3; D is unresolved. This CDR3 is 15 amino acids long. Trimming shortened V by 2 bases and J by 0 bases, and 8 bases separated the two germline ends. Germline V gene lookup returns CDR1 SEHNR and CDR2 FQNEAQ (reference sequence).

Note on this clone: This specimen includes other DNA sequences encoding the same CDR3. The chain is built from TRBV28 and TRBJ2-3; D may be TRBD2 (5 bases). V dropped 4 bases and J dropped 1 base, with 6 bases sitting between them. This CDR3 contains 13 residues. In germline, CDR1 is MDHEN, CDR2 SYDVKM. The CDR3 DNA is TGTGCCAGCAGTTCCGGGGGCACAGATACGCAGTATTTT. Residues: CASSSGGTDTQYF.

The rearrangement joins TRBV4-1 to TRBJ2-1; TRBD2 matches at 14 bases. The CDR3 has 18 residues. Germline V gene sequence: CDR1 MGHRA, CDR2 YSYEKL. Losses at the gene ends were 0 bases for V and 4 bases for J; bases not matched to a gene: 5. The CDR3 DNA reads TGCGCCAGCAGCCAAGACGGACTAGCGGGGGGTAAATACAATGAGCAGTTCTTC. This gives the protein CASSQDGLAGGKYNEQFF.

On this clone itself: The same CDR3 is also encoded by other DNA sequences in this sample. V is TRBV19 and J is TRBJ1-5; no clear D. This CDR3 has 12 residues. The V end lost 5 bases, the J end lost 4 bases, and 6 bases lay between the germline ends. Germline V gives CDR1 LNHDA, CDR2 SQIVND (reference sequence). CDR3 amino acids: CASSLPNQPQHF. The CDR3 nucleotides are TGTGCCAGTAGTCTCCCGAATCAGCCCCAGCATTTT.

About this clone: Other DNA sequences in the sample encode the same CDR3. Here the CDR3 reads CASSPKSDTEAFF. DNA for the CDR3: TGTGCCAGCTCACCAAAGAGTGACACTGAAGCTTTCTTT. The chain links TRBV18 to TRBJ1-1; D gene unclear. This CDR3 has 13 residues. Between the trimmed V and J ends, which lost 2 bases and 3 bases, there was a span of 7 bases. CDR1 is KGHSH, CDR2 LQKENI, per germline. Using reference TRBV18 and TRBJ1-1 for the parts outside the CDR3, the full variable domain is NAGVMQNPRHLVRRRGQEARLRCSPMKGHSHVYWYRQLPEEGLKFMVYLQKENIIDESGMPKERFSAEFPKEGPSILRIQQVVRGDSAAYFCASSPKSDTEAFFGQGTRLTVV.

The chain recombines TRBV18 with TRBJ1-5; D unresolved. Germline-derived CDR1 and CDR2 are KGHSH and LQKENI. The ends were cut back, 0 bases at V and 0 bases at J, with 9 bases in the middle. The CDR3 runs to 16 residues. CDR3 sequence reads: CASSPPTDVSNQPQHF. The DNA for the CDR3 is TGTGCCAGCTCACCACCGACTGACGTTAGCAATCAGCCCCAGCATTTT. The full variable domain, completed using reference TRBV18 and TRBJ1-5, is NAGVMQNPRHLVRRRGQEARLRCSPMKGHSHVYWYRQLPEEGLKFMVYLQKENIIDESGMPKERFSAEFPKEGPSILRIQQVVRGDSAAYFCASSPPTDVSNQPQHFGDGTRLSIL.

Concerning this clone itself: This CDR3 is also generated by other DNA sequences in the sample. V usage is TRBV18 and J usage is TRBJ1-2; TRBD1 might be the D (5 bases). CDR3 length equals 14 residues. The germline gives CDR1 KGHSH, CDR2 LQKENI. Trimming removed 0 bases at V and 2 bases at J, with 7 bases between. Here the CDR3 DNA reads TGTGCCAGCTCACCACCAGGGGCAAACTATGGCTACACCTTC. It translates to CASSPPGANYGYTF.

The chain joins TRBV7-2 to TRBJ1-4; D is perhaps TRBD1 (6 bases). The ends were cut back, 5 bases at V and 10 bases at J, with 26 bases in the middle. The CDR3 is 17 residues long. Germline V gene sequence: CDR1 SGHTA, CDR2 FQGNSA. The CDR3: CASSQGPTGLRRGKLFF. CDR3 nucleotides: TGTGCCAGCAGCCAAGGCCCCACAGGGTTGAGGCGCGGAAAACTGTTTTTT.

Of note for this clone: Other DNA sequences within the sample encode an identical CDR3. The rearrangement uses TRBV5-1 and TRBJ2-7; D possibly matches TRBD1 or TRBD2 (7 bases each). Trimming took off 0 bases at V and 2 bases at J, with 12 bases between the two ends. In germline, CDR1 is SGHRS, CDR2 YFSETQ. The length of the CDR3 is 15 residues. The DNA of the CDR3 is TGCGCCAGCAGCTTGGCGGCAGGGGGGGCCTACGAGCAGTACTTC. This translates into CASSLAAGGAYEQYF.

The chain has TRBV2 and TRBJ2-7; D ambiguous. This CDR3 region has 13 residues. Per the germline V gene, CDR1 is SNHLY and CDR2 is FYNNEI. V was trimmed by 6 bases and J by 3 bases, leaving 12 bases between them. The CDR3 loop is CASSLYPSYEQYF. The CDR3 region has the DNA TGTGCCAGCAGCCTATATCCTAGCTACGAGCAGTACTTC.